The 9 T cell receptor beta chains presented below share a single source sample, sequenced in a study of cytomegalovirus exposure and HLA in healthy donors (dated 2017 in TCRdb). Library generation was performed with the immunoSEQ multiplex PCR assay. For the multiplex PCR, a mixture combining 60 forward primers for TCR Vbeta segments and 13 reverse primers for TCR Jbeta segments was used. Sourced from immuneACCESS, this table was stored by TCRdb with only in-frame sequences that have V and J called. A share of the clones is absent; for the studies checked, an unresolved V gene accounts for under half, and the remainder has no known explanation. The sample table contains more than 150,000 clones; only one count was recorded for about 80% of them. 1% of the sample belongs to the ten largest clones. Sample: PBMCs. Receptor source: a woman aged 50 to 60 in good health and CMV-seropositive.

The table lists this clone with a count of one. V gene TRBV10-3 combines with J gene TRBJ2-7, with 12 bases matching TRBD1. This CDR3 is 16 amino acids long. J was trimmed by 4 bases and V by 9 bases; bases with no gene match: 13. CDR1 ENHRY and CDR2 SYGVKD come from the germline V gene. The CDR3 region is CAISDPGQGASYEQYF. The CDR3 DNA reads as TGTGCCATATCAGACCCGGGACAGGGGGCATCTTACGAGCAGTACTTC.

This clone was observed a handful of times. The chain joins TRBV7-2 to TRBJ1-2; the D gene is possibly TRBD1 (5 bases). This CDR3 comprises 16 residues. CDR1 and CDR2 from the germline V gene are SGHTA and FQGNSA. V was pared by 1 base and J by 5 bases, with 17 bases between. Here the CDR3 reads CASSLGSPGLGYGYTF. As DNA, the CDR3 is TGTGCCAGCAGCTTAGGGAGCCCGGGACTGGGATATGGCTACACCTTC.

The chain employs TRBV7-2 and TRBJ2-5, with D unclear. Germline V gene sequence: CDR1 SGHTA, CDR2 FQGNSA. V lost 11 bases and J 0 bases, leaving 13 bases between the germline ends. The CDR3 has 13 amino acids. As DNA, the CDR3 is TGTGCCGAGCTTCCCCTGAACCAAGAGACCCAGTACTTC. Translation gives CAELPLNQETQYF.

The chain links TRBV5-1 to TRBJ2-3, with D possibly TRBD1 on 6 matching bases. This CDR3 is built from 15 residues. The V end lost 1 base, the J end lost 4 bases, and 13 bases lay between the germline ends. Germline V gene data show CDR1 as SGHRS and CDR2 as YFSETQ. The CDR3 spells CASSLWYGQSDTQYF. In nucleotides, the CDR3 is TGCGCCAGCAGCTTGTGGTACGGACAGTCAGATACGCAGTATTTT.

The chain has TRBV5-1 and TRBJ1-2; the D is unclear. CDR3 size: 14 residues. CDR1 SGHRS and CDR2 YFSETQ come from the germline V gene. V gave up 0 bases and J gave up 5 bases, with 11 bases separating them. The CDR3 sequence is CASSLDGGVYGYTF. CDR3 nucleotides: TGCGCCAGCAGCTTGGATGGCGGCGTGTATGGCTACACCTTC.

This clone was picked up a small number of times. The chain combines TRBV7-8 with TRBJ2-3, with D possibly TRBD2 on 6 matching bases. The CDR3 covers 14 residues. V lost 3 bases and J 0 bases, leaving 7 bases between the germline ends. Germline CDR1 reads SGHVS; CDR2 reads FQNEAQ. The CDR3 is CASSFSGSTDTQYF. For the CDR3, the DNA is TGTGCCAGCAGCTTTAGCGGTAGCACAGATACGCAGTATTTT.

For the CDR3, the DNA is TGTGCCAGCAGTTTCGTAGGACAGGGATATGAAAAACTGTTTTTT. This translates into CASSFVGQGYEKLFF. The chain uses TRBV28 and TRBJ1-4; 8 bases fit TRBD1. J lost 6 bases, V lost 3 bases, and 6 bases had no gene match. Germline V gene data show CDR1 as MDHEN and CDR2 as SYDVKM. This CDR3 is built from 15 residues.

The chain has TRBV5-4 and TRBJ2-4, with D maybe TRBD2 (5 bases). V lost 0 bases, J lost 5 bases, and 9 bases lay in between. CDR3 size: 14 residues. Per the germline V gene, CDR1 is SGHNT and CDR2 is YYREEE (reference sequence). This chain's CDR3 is CASSLAGGQNIQYF. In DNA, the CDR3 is TGTGCCAGCAGCTTGGCGGGCGGGCAAAACATTCAGTACTTC.

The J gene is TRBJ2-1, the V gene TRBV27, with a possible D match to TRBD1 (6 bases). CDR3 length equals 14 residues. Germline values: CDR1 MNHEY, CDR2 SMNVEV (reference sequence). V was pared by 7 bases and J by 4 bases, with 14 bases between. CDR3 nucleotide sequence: TGTGCCAGCAAGGGAGACAGGATGTACAATGAGCAGTTCTTC. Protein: CASKGDRMYNEQFF.